A single sample gave rise to the 17 T cell receptor beta chains below, sequenced in a study of T cell repertoires in cytomegalovirus infection. Via MiXCR, TCRdb re-called the reads, giving one row per CDR3 protein. The sample yields approximately 990,000 distinct CDR3 sequences, around 31% seen once. For these receptors, no antigen is known. The source material was cultured CD8+ T cells from PBMCs, sampled from culture after CMV antigen stimulation. These receptors were obtained from a human donor in good health (CMV status not recorded). Some clones in this sample may be carry-over from other donors' samples.

The CDR3: CASSFVGGANEQFF. The CDR3, as DNA: TGTGCCAGCAGTTTTGTCGGGGGGGCGAATGAGCAGTTCTTC. This chain joins TRBV27 and TRBJ2-1; 8 bases match TRBD2. V lost 3 bases and J lost 7; bases outside the gene matches: 5. CDR1 is MNHEY, CDR2 SMNVEV, per germline (reference sequence). The CDR3 is 14 residues long.

This clonotype was counted ten times or more. CDR3 DNA: TGTGCCAGCAGCCCTAGAGAGTATAGCAATCAGCCCCAGCATTTT. This gives the protein CASSPREYSNQPQHF. J is TRBJ1-5 and V is TRBV5-6; D gene uncertain. Trimming took off 4 bases at V and 0 bases at J, with 11 bases between the two ends. CDR1 is SGHDT, CDR2 YYEEEE, per germline. This CDR3 has 15 residues.

This clonotype was detected a few times. The chain recombines TRBV6-2 or TRBV6-3 with TRBJ1-1; 9 bases align to TRBD1. This CDR3 has 14 residues. The ends lost 5 bases at V and 4 bases at J; junction bases unmatched: 5. Per germline, CDR1 MNHEY and CDR2 SVGEGT. CDR3 coding DNA: TGTGCCAGCAGTGGGACAGGGAGGGGCACTGAAGCTTTCTTT. Translation: CASSGTGRGTEAFF.

This sequence joins TRBV12-3 or TRBV12-4 and TRBJ2-3; unclear D gene. The CDR3 loop spans 16 amino acids. V shed 3 bases and J shed 0 bases, with 13 bases lying between them. CDR3 DNA: TGTGCCAGCAGTTTTCCGGGCCTCGAGAGCACAGATACGCAGTATTTT. Encoded protein: CASSFPGLESTDTQYF.

This clonotype showed up just a few times. The chain employs TRBV19 and TRBJ1-5; no clear D. V lost 1 base and J 1 base, leaving 8 bases between the germline ends. Germline assignment: CDR1 LNHDA and CDR2 SQIVND (reference sequence). The CDR3 consists of 15 residues. The CDR3 region is CASSIVLGSNQPQHF. CDR3 DNA: TGTGCCAGTAGTATAGTTCTGGGGAGCAATCAGCCCCAGCATTTT.

This clonotype was recorded at least ten times. V and J are TRBV5-4 and TRBJ2-5, with 9 bases identical to TRBD1. CDR3 length: 16 amino acids. After removal of 4 bases from V and 4 bases from J, the junction contained 11 bases not matched to a gene. Germline loops: CDR1 SGHNT, CDR2 YYREEE (reference sequence). This CDR3 is CASSQLGQGLRETQYF. The CDR3 region has the DNA TGTGCCAGCAGCCAACTCGGACAGGGGTTGCGAGAGACCCAGTACTTC.

The rearrangement uses TRBV5-4 and TRBJ2-3, with a tentative D call TRBD2 (6 bases). V shed 4 bases and J shed 4 bases, with 16 bases lying between them. The germline gives CDR1 SGHNT, CDR2 YYREEE (reference sequence). CDR3 length equals 15 residues. CDR3 loop: CASSPGTVGADTQYF. In DNA form, the CDR3 reads TGTGCCAGCAGCCCTGGGACTGTGGGGGCAGATACGCAGTATTTT.

This chain links TRBV19 with TRBJ2-5, with TRBD2 matching over 8 bases. Germline-derived CDR1 and CDR2 are LNHDA and SQIVND (reference sequence). V lost 3 bases, J lost 3 bases, and 9 bases stayed unmatched. This CDR3 comprises 16 residues. In nucleotides, the CDR3 is TGTGCCAGTAGTATCGGGCGACTAGCGTATGAAGAGACCCAGTACTTC. Protein product: CASSIGRLAYEETQYF.

V is TRBV24-1 and J is TRBJ2-7; 10 positions match TRBD1. CDR1 and CDR2 from the germline V gene are KGHDR and SFDVKD. There are 14 residues in the CDR3. V shed 9 bases and J 5 bases; nucleotides not matched to a gene: 9. CDR3 sequence: CATSTGTGDNEQYF. CDR3 bases: TGTGCCACCTCCACCGGGACAGGGGACAACGAGCAGTACTTC.

This clonotype turned up a few times. The chain uses TRBV7-6 and TRBJ2-2; D is possibly TRBD1 (5 bases). The CDR3 length is 16 residues. V was trimmed by 5 bases and J by 7 bases, leaving 20 bases between them. Germline values: CDR1 SGHVS, CDR2 FNYEAQ. CDR3 bases: TGTGCCAGCAGCCCCTTAGGGCAGGGTATTATCGGGGAGCTGTTTTTT. Protein sequence: CASSPLGQGIIGELFF.

The chain couples TRBV7-9 to TRBJ2-1; D may be TRBD1 or TRBD2 (5 bases each). Germline CDR1 reads SEHNR; CDR2 reads FQNEAQ (reference sequence). The length of the CDR3 is 16 residues. V was cut by 5 bases and J by 4 bases, with 18 bases left in between. The CDR3 protein is CASSPRGRAEYNEQFF. CDR3 bases: TGTGCCAGCAGCCCTCGGGGCAGGGCGGAATACAATGAGCAGTTCTTC.

This clonotype was observed a few times. The chain has TRBV27 and TRBJ1-5; D unclear. V lost 6 bases and J 0 bases, leaving 12 bases between the germline ends. This CDR3 contains 15 residues. In germline, CDR1 is MNHEY, CDR2 SMNVEV (reference sequence). The CDR3 bases are TGTGCCAGCAGCGGCCGGGCCTATAGCAATCAGCCCCAGCATTTT. Its protein is CASSGRAYSNQPQHF.

This clonotype occurred a few times. The chain employs TRBV19 and TRBJ1-1; D possibly corresponds to TRBD1 (6 bases). The length of the CDR3 is 14 residues. V lost 7 bases and J 7 bases, leaving 19 bases between the germline ends. Germline CDR1 and CDR2: LNHDA and SQIVND (reference sequence). The chain's CDR3 is CASTVKWGRGEAFF. DNA for the CDR3: TGTGCCAGTACCGTCAAGTGGGGGCGAGGTGAAGCTTTCTTT.

This clonotype was seen only a few times. J is TRBJ1-3 and V is TRBV5-6; D is unresolved. V was pared by 4 bases and J by 4 bases, with 15 bases between. Per germline, CDR1 SGHDT and CDR2 YYEEEE. The CDR3 runs 15 residues. CDR3 region: CASSTSPGFGNTIYF. The CDR3 nucleotides read TGTGCCAGCAGCACCAGTCCGGGATTCGGAAACACCATATATTTT. Variable domain in full (rest from reference TRBV5-6 and TRBJ1-3): DAGVTQSPTHLIKTRGQQVTLRCSPKSGHDTVSWYQQALGQGPQFIFQYYEEEERQRGNFPDRFSGHQFPNYSSELNVNALLLGDSALYLCASSTSPGFGNTIYFGEGSWLTVV.

V gene TRBV4-2 combines with J gene TRBJ1-5; D not resolved. The CDR3 extends over 12 amino acids. Trimming took 1 base from V and 10 from J, leaving 8 bases between them. Germline V lookup: CDR1 LGHNA, CDR2 YNFKEQ. CDR3 bases: TGTGCCAGCAGCCAAGGGTCGGGTCCCCAGCATTTT. Translating gives CASSQGSGPQHF.

This chain joins TRBV27 and TRBJ1-5; D gene ambiguous. Germline V CDR1 and CDR2: MNHEY, SMNVEV (reference sequence). The V gene lost 2 bases and the J gene lost 4 bases, with 9 bases spanning the gap. The CDR3 is 14 amino acids. The CDR3: CASSLLRQNQPQHF. The CDR3 region has the DNA TGTGCCAGCAGTTTACTCCGCCAGAATCAGCCCCAGCATTTT.

This chain uses TRBV12-3 or TRBV12-4 with TRBJ1-2; tentative D call: TRBD1 (5 bases). The CDR3 length is 14 residues. Trimming took off 3 bases at V and 2 bases at J, with 10 bases between the two ends. CDR3 in amino acids: CASSFRGANYGYTF. Here the CDR3 DNA reads TGTGCCAGCAGTTTCAGAGGGGCCAACTATGGCTACACCTTC.